The subject of this entry is one TCR beta chain. Antigen specificity is unknown. One end of the junction varies from germline; a read error may be responsible. The data stem from a study of siplizumab effects on memory and regulatory T cells. Some 92,000 TCR templates were assayed per sample. The table came from immunoSEQ multiplex PCR; TCRdb's copy has only in-frame clones and leaves some out. The sample records about 110,000 clones, roughly 91% being singletons. Germline-derived CDR1 and CDR2 are SGHNT and YENEEA. The CDR3 length is 13 residues. Regarding the study as a whole: Among mappable alloreactive CD4+ clones, the Treg-derived fraction averaged 68.8% with siplizumab versus approximately 26% in controls. Siplizumab cultures yielded proliferating Tregs whose suppressive function was not confirmed. Both greater diversity than memory cells and a major contribution to the alloresponse seemed to characterize naive T cells.

The chain uses TRBV11-3 and TRBJ1-1; tentative D call: TRBD1 (5 bases). Material for sequencing was CD4+ T cells sorted from blood. The origin of this receptor is a human donor in good health. The CDR3 DNA reads TGTGCCAGCAGCTTAAACAGGAACACTAAAGCTTTCTTT. Encoded protein: CASSLNRNTKAFF.